This T cell receptor beta chain derives from a study of cytomegalovirus exposure and HLA in healthy donors. The PCR was carried out with 60 Vbeta primers and 13 Jbeta primers. Some clones are missing from TCRdb's copy, which holds only in-frame ones; the method was immunoSEQ multiplex PCR. The table includes approximately 110,000 clones, roughly 13% detected once. CDR3 length equals 14 residues. CDR1 SGHRS and CDR2 YFSETQ come from the germline V gene. The junction had 6 bases not matched to a gene; V was cut back by 4 bases and J by 9 bases. General study results and limits: The classifier was said to identify cytomegalovirus status with high specificity and sensitivity. TCR beta sequences reportedly predicted the HLA-A and HLA-B alleles of most subjects accurately. CMV serostatus alone was available as immune exposure information. Upon later analysis, HLA-associated TCR beta chains proved more clonally expanded than other, equally common chains.

Only a few counts were recorded for this clone. Its antigen is unknown. Sequenced input: PBMCs. The genes are TRBV5-1 and TRBJ1-6, with 8 nucleotides matching TRBD1. The clonotype comes from a man aged 35-49 years in good health and CMV-seropositive. CDR3 bases: TGCGCCAGCAGCCCGGGACAGGACGGTTCACCCCTCCACTTT. This translates into CASSPGQDGSPLHF. Complete variable domain (other parts from reference TRBV5-1 and TRBJ1-6): KAGVTQTPRYLIKTRGQQVTLSCSPISGHRSVSWYQQTPGQGLQFLFEYFSETQRNKGNFPGRFSGRQFSNSRSEMNVSTLELGDSALYLCASSPGQDGSPLHFGNGTRLTVT.